These 14 T cell receptor beta chains originate from one sample sequenced in a study of blood T cell repertoires in COVID-19. Here immunoSEQ multiplex PCR was the method, and the copy in TCRdb shows in-frame clones only, minus some. The data contain some 400,000 clones, just under 90% of them singletons. Input material: PBMCs or T cells enriched from blood (not recorded which). The source is a woman in her twenties or thirties who had recovered from COVID-19.

This clone came up once. The gene calls are TRBV10-3 and TRBJ2-1; D perhaps matches TRBD1 (5 bases). Germline loops: CDR1 ENHRY, CDR2 SYGVKD. Trimming left V 4 bases short and J 2 bases short, with 12 bases between. The CDR3 runs 15 residues. The CDR3 loop is CAISVGAAPYNEQFF. Written as DNA, the CDR3 is TGTGCCATCAGTGTAGGGGCCGCTCCCTACAATGAGCAGTTCTTC.

The chain is built from TRBV27 and TRBJ2-7; the match to TRBD2 covers 7 bases. Germline-derived CDR1 and CDR2 are MNHEY and SMNVEV (reference sequence). This CDR3 contains 15 residues. V was clipped by 3 bases and J by 2 bases; unmatched bases: 7. The CDR3 region has the DNA TGTGCCAGCAGTTTTGGCGGGAGTATCCCCTACGAGCAGTACTTC. As protein: CASSFGGSIPYEQYF.

This clone was seen just once. The chain combines TRBV5-1 with TRBJ1-4; the D is unclear. Germline CDR1 is SGHRS and CDR2 is YFSETQ. This CDR3 has 16 amino acids. V was cut by 0 bases and J by 0 bases, with 9 bases left in between. CDR3: CASSLVPGSTNEKLFF. In DNA, the CDR3 is TGCGCCAGCAGCTTGGTGCCGGGATCAACTAATGAAAAACTGTTTTTT.

The chain joins TRBV6-5 to TRBJ2-5; a possible D gene is TRBD1 (5 bases). The DNA end is a closer match to TRBJ2-7, so the J assignment may be wrong. This CDR3 has 16 residues. Germline loops: CDR1 MNHEY, CDR2 SVGAGI. The CDR3 coding sequence is TGTGCCAGCAGTTACGGGGCTATCCAATTCTCCTACGAGCAGTACTTC. This gives the protein CASSYGAIQFSYEQYF.

The chain couples TRBV24-1 to TRBJ2-7, with TRBD1 matching over 8 bases. The germline V gene encodes CDR1 KGHDR and CDR2 SFDVKD. With 5 bases clipped from V and 3 bases from J, the junction kept 20 bases outside the gene matches. The CDR3 sequence is 19 residues long. This CDR3 is CATSVADREFGFENYEQYF. The CDR3 DNA reads as TGTGCCACCAGTGTGGCGGACAGGGAGTTTGGGTTCGAGAACTACGAGCAGTACTTC.

The V gene is TRBV30, the J gene TRBJ2-6; D remains unclear. From germline, CDR1 is GTSNPN and CDR2 SVGIG (reference sequence). With 5 bases removed from V and 6 bases from J, the gap between germline ends came to 23 bases. This CDR3 contains 17 residues. In DNA, the CDR3 is TGTGCCTGGGGGGTAGCTAGGATCTCTGGTGTGGCCAACGTCCTGACTTTC. Its protein product is CAWGVARISGVANVLTF.

The chain carries TRBV7-9 and TRBJ2-5, with D perhaps matching TRBD2 (6 bases). V lost 2 bases and J 4 bases, leaving 17 bases between the germline ends. This CDR3 region has 16 residues. Germline V lookup: CDR1 SEHNR, CDR2 FQNEAQ (reference sequence). The DNA of the CDR3 is TGTGCCAGCAGCTTATCGGACTCGACTAGGGGAGAGACCCAGTACTTC. Translating gives CASSLSDSTRGETQYF.

This clone has just a few counts. V is TRBV3-1 (or the pseudogene TRBV3-2) and J is TRBJ2-7; no clear D gene. From germline, CDR1 is LGHDT and CDR2 YNNKEL (reference sequence). The ends were cut back, 3 bases at V and 0 bases at J, with 12 bases in the middle. The CDR3 is made up of 15 amino acids. The DNA for the CDR3 is TGTGCCAGCAGCCACAGCGTTCCCTCCTCCTACGAGCAGTACTTC. Amino acid sequence: CASSHSVPSSYEQYF.

The rearrangement uses TRBV2 and TRBJ1-5, with D tentatively TRBD1 (6 bases). This CDR3 has 14 amino acids. CDR1 and CDR2 from the germline V gene are SNHLY and FYNNEI. V gave up 3 bases and J gave up 8 bases, with 14 bases separating them. The chain's CDR3 is CASSDGQAGEPQHF. CDR3 coding DNA: TGTGCCAGCAGTGATGGGCAGGCAGGGGAGCCCCAGCATTTT.

The genes are TRBV20-1 and TRBJ2-1; D remains ambiguous. Germline loops: CDR1 DFQATT, CDR2 SNEGSKA (reference sequence). The V gene lost 2 bases and the J gene lost 12 bases, with 11 bases spanning the gap. The CDR3 sequence is 11 residues long. CDR3 in DNA: TGCAGTGCTAGAACTGGTGCAGGGCAGTTCTTC. This codes for CSARTGAGQFF.

The chain recombines TRBV2 with TRBJ1-5; D perhaps matches TRBD1 (6 bases). Trimming took 7 bases from V and 6 from J, leaving 22 bases between them. The germline CDR1 and CDR2 sequences are SNHLY and FYNNEI. The CDR3 covers 16 residues. Here the CDR3 DNA reads TGTGCCAGCACACCGGAGGACAGTGCGCCGTTTCAGCCCCAGCATTTT. The encoded protein is CASTPEDSAPFQPQHF.

Remarks on this clone: This same CDR3 is encoded by further DNA sequences in the sample. The rearrangement joins TRBV4-1 to TRBJ2-1; 10 bases match TRBD2. CDR1 is MGHRA and CDR2 is YSYEKL in the germline V gene. V gave up 3 bases and J gave up 5 bases; unmatched junction bases: 4. This CDR3 spans 15 amino acids. In DNA form, the CDR3 reads TGCGCCAGCAGCCACAGGACTAGCGGAAACAATGAGCAGTTCTTC. Encoded protein: CASSHRTSGNNEQFF.

This clone is a singleton in its sample. The chain is built from TRBV28 and TRBJ1-5, with 9 bases that match TRBD1. V was pared by 6 bases and J by 6 bases, with 6 bases of the junction left unmatched. Looked up from germline, CDR1 is MDHEN and CDR2 is SYDVKM. This CDR3 has 14 residues. CDR3 in DNA: TGTGCCAGCAGGGAAGACAGGGGGGCTCAGCCCCAGCATTTT. Protein: CASREDRGAQPQHF. Full variable domain (outside the CDR3, taken from reference TRBV28 and TRBJ1-5): DVKVTQSSRYLVKRTGEKVFLECVQDMDHENMFWYRQDPGLGLRLIYFSYDVKMKEKGDIPEGYSVSREKKERFSLILESASTNQTSMYLCASREDRGAQPQHFGDGTRLSIL.

CDR3 bases: TGTGCCAGCAGCGTCGGGACAAAAGACTTCCAAGAGACCCAGTACTTC. Translating it yields CASSVGTKDFQETQYF. The chain uses TRBV9 and TRBJ2-5; possible D gene TRBD1, 6 bases. Trimming cost V 2 bases and J 1 base, with 15 bases left between them. The CDR3 length is 16 residues. The V gene's germline CDR1 is SGDLS and CDR2 YYNGEE.